A single sample is the source of the 23 T cell receptor beta chains below, sequenced in a study of OX40 agonist ivuxolimab in advanced cancers. Assay used: immunoSEQ multiplex PCR; TCRdb lists only in-frame clones, some missing. Altogether roughly 64,000 clones are present, around 80% being singletons, with the ten largest covering about 1.9%. Source: CD4+ or CD8+ T cells sorted from blood, taken in a trial of the OX40 agonist ivuxolimab. These receptor sequences come from an adult with an advanced solid tumor such as melanoma, head and neck, liver or kidney cancer.

The V call is TRBV7-9, the J call TRBJ2-1, with 11 bases identical to TRBD1. CDR1 and CDR2 from the germline V gene are SEHNR and FQNEAQ (reference sequence). The CDR3 runs to 16 residues. J gave up 9 bases and V 4 bases, and 11 bases lay outside the gene matches. The CDR3 loop is CASSSIKDRGRIEQFF. CDR3 bases: TGTGCCAGCAGCTCTATCAAGGACAGGGGGCGGATTGAGCAGTTCTTC.

The CDR3 spells CASSQESLAGTANTGELFF. The CDR3 region has the DNA TGTGCCAGCAGCCAAGAAAGCCTAGCGGGAACCGCGAACACCGGGGAGCTGTTTTTT. This sequence joins TRBV4-2 and TRBJ2-2; 9 bases are shared with TRBD2. The CDR3 runs 19 residues. The junction had 8 bases not matched to a gene; V was cut back by 0 bases and J by 0 bases. Germline V CDR1 and CDR2: LGHNA, YNFKEQ.

J is TRBJ2-1 and V is TRBV6-1; D is tentatively TRBD1 or TRBD2 (6 bases each). V was trimmed by 4 bases and J by 7 bases, leaving 11 bases between them. From germline, CDR1 is MNHNS and CDR2 SASEGT. The CDR3 is 13 residues long. This CDR3 reads CASSGPGANEQFF. CDR3 nucleotide sequence: TGTGCCAGCAGTGGCCCGGGGGCAAATGAGCAGTTCTTC.

The chain joins TRBV7-9 to TRBJ2-7; no clear D. The CDR3 contains 12 residues. Germline V gene lookup returns CDR1 SEHNR and CDR2 FQNEAQ (reference sequence). V gave up 5 bases and J gave up 1 base, with 6 bases separating them. In DNA form, the CDR3 reads TGTGCCAGCAGCCGAACATCCTACGAGCAGTACTTC. Its protein product is CASSRTSYEQYF.

The CDR3 DNA reads TGCAGTGCTAATAGGGTAAATGAGCAGTTCTTC. Amino acids: CSANRVNEQFF. The chain links TRBV20-1 to TRBJ2-1; D gene unclear. Trimming removed 4 bases from V and 7 bases from J, with 8 bases in between. Looked up from germline, CDR1 is DFQATT and CDR2 is SNEGSKA (reference sequence). The CDR3 has 11 residues.

The chain has TRBV10-2 and TRBJ2-3, with a weak D call TRBD1 (5 bases). Trimming removed 6 bases at V and 8 bases at J, with 27 bases between. The CDR3 loop spans 17 amino acids. Per the germline V gene, CDR1 is WSHSY and CDR2 is SAAADI. CDR3 region: CASRGPQKGLEMGTQYF. DNA of the CDR3: TGCGCCAGCAGGGGGCCCCAAAAGGGGCTTGAGATGGGTACGCAGTATTTT.

The V and J genes are TRBV5-6 and TRBJ1-6; D is perhaps TRBD1 (6 bases). V shed 6 bases and J shed 6 bases, with 19 bases lying between them. This CDR3 is built from 16 residues. Germline-derived CDR1 and CDR2 are SGHDT and YYEEEE. The CDR3 DNA reads as TGTGCCAGCACCTCAGGGGCGCAGGGAGGTAATTCACCCCTCCACTTT. It is translated as CASTSGAQGGNSPLHF.

The chain links TRBV29-1 to TRBJ2-1; weak D call: TRBD1 (6 bases). Germline-derived CDR1 and CDR2 are SQVTM and ANQGSEA. Trimming shortened V by 4 bases and J by 8 bases, and 12 bases separated the two germline ends. The CDR3 length is 12 residues. DNA for the CDR3: TGCAGCGTTGGGAGACAGGTTGATGAGCAGTTCTTC. Its translation: CSVGRQVDEQFF.

V is TRBV4-1 and J is TRBJ2-1; 10 bases are shared with TRBD1. The CDR3 consists of 19 residues. Germline CDR1 is MGHRA and CDR2 is YSYEKL. The junction had 10 bases not matched to a gene; V was cut back by 0 bases and J by 2 bases. The DNA of the CDR3 is TGCGCCAGCAGCCAAGATCGGACAGGGGGTATTACTGCCTACAATGAGCAGTTCTTC. Encoded protein: CASSQDRTGGITAYNEQFF.

The CDR3 here is CASSLDRVKGTEAFF. DNA of the CDR3: TGCGCCAGCAGCCTCGACCGGGTCAAGGGTACTGAAGCTTTCTTT. The rearrangement uses TRBV5-1 and TRBJ1-1; D is ambiguous. Trimming stripped 4 bases from V and 5 bases from J, with 18 bases between. CDR1 and CDR2 from the germline V gene are SGHRS and YFSETQ. The CDR3 has 15 amino acids.

This clone was observed a single time. The V call is TRBV9, the J call TRBJ1-5; D may be TRBD1 (6 bases). Trimming stripped 0 bases from V and 3 bases from J, with 10 bases between. This CDR3 has 15 amino acids. The germline V gene encodes CDR1 SGDLS and CDR2 YYNGEE. The CDR3 loop is CASSVEGGVNQPQHF. CDR3 DNA: TGTGCCAGCAGCGTAGAGGGGGGGGTCAATCAGCCCCAGCATTTT. Full variable domain (outside the CDR3, taken from reference TRBV9 and TRBJ1-5): DSGVTQTPKHLITATGQRVTLRCSPRSGDLSVYWYQQSLDQGLQFLIQYYNGEERAKGNILERFSAQQFPDLHSELNLSSLELGDSALYFCASSVEGGVNQPQHFGDGTRLSIL.

This rearrangement joins TRBV15 to TRBJ2-2; 9 nucleotides match TRBD1. Germline V lookup: CDR1 LNHNV, CDR2 YYDKDF (reference sequence). Trimming removed 1 base from V and 1 base from J; junction bases left unmatched: 1. The CDR3 spans 16 residues. The CDR3 region is CATSRGQGGNTGELFF. Here the CDR3 DNA reads TGTGCCACCAGCAGAGGACAGGGGGGGAACACCGGGGAGCTGTTTTTT.

This chain links TRBV27 with TRBJ2-7; 9 bases match TRBD1. After removal of 6 bases from V and 4 bases from J, the junction contained 10 bases not matched to a gene. The CDR3 consists of 15 residues. Germline V CDR1 and CDR2: MNHEY, SMNVEV (reference sequence). CDR3 amino acids: CASRYYGTGMYEQYF. DNA of the CDR3: TGTGCCAGCAGATACTACGGGACAGGGATGTACGAGCAGTACTTC.

The chain uses TRBV7-9 and TRBJ2-3, with 11 bases identical to TRBD2. V lost 5 bases, J lost 2 bases, and 6 bases stayed unmatched. This CDR3 spans 16 amino acids. Germline assignment: CDR1 SEHNR and CDR2 FQNEAQ (reference sequence). This chain's CDR3 is CASSKGLAEYTDTQYF. The CDR3 DNA reads as TGTGCCAGCAGCAAGGGACTAGCGGAATACACAGATACGCAGTATTTT.

The J gene is TRBJ1-3, the V gene TRBV7-8; TRBD1 is a possible D gene (5 bases). V lost 2 bases, J lost 0 bases, and 5 bases lay in between. The CDR3 consists of 14 residues. Germline CDR1 reads SGHVS; CDR2 reads FQNEAQ. The CDR3 DNA is TGTGCCAGCAGCTTAAGGGGCTCTGGAAACACCATATATTTT. This sequence encodes CASSLRGSGNTIYF.

This clone has only a few counts. The chain has TRBV9 and TRBJ1-3, with TRBD1 matching 7 bases. Unmatched junction bases numbered 8, after V lost 4 bases and J lost 4 bases. CDR3 length: 15 residues. Per the germline V gene, CDR1 is SGDLS and CDR2 is YYNGEE. CDR3 protein: CASSLQTGAGNTIYF. CDR3 in DNA: TGTGCCAGCAGCTTACAAACAGGGGCGGGAAACACCATATATTTT.

The rearrangement uses TRBV7-9 and TRBJ2-7; the match to TRBD2 covers 11 bases. The V gene's germline CDR1 is SEHNR and CDR2 FQNEAQ (reference sequence). V shed 5 bases and J 0 bases; nucleotides not matched to a gene: 9. The CDR3 totals 17 residues. CDR3 in amino acids: CASSAPPGTSGSYEQYF. Written as DNA, the CDR3 is TGTGCCAGCAGCGCCCCTCCCGGGACTAGCGGCTCCTACGAGCAGTACTTC. Full variable domain (outside the CDR3, taken from reference TRBV7-9 and TRBJ2-7): DTGVSQNPRHKITKRGQNVTFRCDPISEHNRLYWYRQTLGQGPEFLTYFQNEAQLEKSRLLSDRFSAERPKGSFSTLEIQRTEQGDSAMYLCASSAPPGTSGSYEQYFGPGTRLTVT.

The chain recombines TRBV4-1 with TRBJ2-6; D is perhaps TRBD2 (5 bases). CDR1 is MGHRA and CDR2 is YSYEKL in the germline V gene. CDR3 length equals 20 residues. Trimming took off 2 bases at V and 0 bases at J, with 20 bases between the two ends. In DNA, the CDR3 is TGCGCCAGCAGCCAAATACTGGACGGAGGACCCAGCTCTGGGGCCAACGTCCTGACTTTC. Translating it yields CASSQILDGGPSSGANVLTF.

This clone was seen more than once but under ten times. V usage is TRBV6-6 and J usage is TRBJ2-2; perhaps TRBD1 as D (5 bases). V lost 2 bases and J lost 7, with 11 bases in between. Looked up from germline, CDR1 is MNHNY and CDR2 is SVGAGI (reference sequence). The CDR3 loop spans 14 amino acids. This CDR3 reads CASSYLKGIGELFF. CDR3 DNA sequence: TGTGCCAGCAGTTACCTCAAGGGGATCGGGGAGCTGTTTTTT.

The sample holds many counts of this clone. V gene TRBV28 combines with J gene TRBJ2-7; no firm D call. Trimming left V 5 bases short and J 4 bases short, with 6 bases between. Germline-derived CDR1 and CDR2 are MDHEN and SYDVKM. This CDR3 is 11 amino acids long. Here the CDR3 reads CASSRIYEQYF. The CDR3 coding sequence is TGTGCCAGCAGTCGTATTTACGAGCAGTACTTC. Looking up the rest from reference TRBV28 and TRBJ2-7 gives the full variable domain: DVKVTQSSRYLVKRTGEKVFLECVQDMDHENMFWYRQDPGLGLRLIYFSYDVKMKEKGDIPEGYSVSREKKERFSLILESASTNQTSMYLCASSRIYEQYFGPGTRLTVT.

The CDR3 is CASSILAATGELFF. CDR3 nucleotides: TGTGCCAGCAGTATTTTAGCGGCCACCGGGGAGCTGTTTTTT. J is TRBJ2-2 and V is TRBV6-1, with a possible D match to TRBD2 (6 bases). From germline, CDR1 is MNHNS and CDR2 SASEGT. With 5 bases removed from V and 4 bases from J, the gap between germline ends came to 11 bases. This CDR3 is 14 amino acids long.

The chain links TRBV7-3 to TRBJ2-7; D is perhaps TRBD1 or TRBD2 (5 bases each). The V end was cut by 4 bases, the J end by 6 bases, with 13 bases between. The germline gives CDR1 SGHTA, CDR2 FQGTGA. There are 13 residues in the CDR3. CDR3 nucleotides: TGTGCCAGCAGCTATCAGAGGGGACGCGAGCAGTACTTC. Translation: CASSYQRGREQYF.

The J gene is TRBJ1-2, the V gene TRBV11-1; D ambiguous. Between the trimmed V and J ends, which lost 4 bases and 8 bases, there was a span of 11 bases. This CDR3 has 12 residues. Germline CDR1 reads SGHAT; CDR2 reads FQDESV (reference sequence). The chain's CDR3 is CASSSDTGGYTF. The CDR3 bases are TGTGCCAGCAGCTCCGATACTGGGGGCTACACCTTC. The full variable domain, completed using reference TRBV11-1 and TRBJ1-2, is EAEVAQSPRYKITEKSQAVAFWCDPISGHATLYWYRQILGQGPELLVQFQDESVVDDSQLPKDRFSAERLKGVDSTLKIQPAELGDSAMYLCASSSDTGGYTFGSGTRLTVV.